This TCR beta chain was captured in a study of response to subunit inactivated influenza vaccine. Whole-study results and caveats: Authors suggested seasonal influenza vaccinations each recruit few new T cells.

With 4 bases removed from V and 3 bases from J, the gap between germline ends came to 9 bases. This CDR3 spans 14 amino acids. Germline V gene sequence: CDR1 ENHRY, CDR2 SYGVKD. This clonotype was seen ten or more times. As yet, its antigen is unknown. From the RT-PCR reads, TCRdb called clonotypes with MiXCR, one entry per CDR3 protein. The sample has hundreds of thousands of distinct CDR3 sequences; about 14% are singletons. The sequence came from a man over 45 who received an inactivated influenza vaccine. The material sequenced was PBMCs from blood, taken around 14 days before vaccination. V gene TRBV10-3 combines with J gene TRBJ2-2; D is possibly TRBD2 (6 bases). This chain's CDR3 is CAISAGRDTGELFF. The CDR3, as DNA: TGTGCCATCAGTGCCGGGAGAGACACCGGGGAGCTGTTTTTT.